Many counts were recorded for the clone carrying this TCR beta chain. Its target is unknown. These data originate in a study of T cells after yellow fever vaccination. Regarding the study as a whole: Weaker, the secondary response had a peak occurring faster, on day 5 versus 15. From the bulk population, abundant clonotypes could contaminate and appear within FACS-sorted repertoires.

Researchers made TCR cDNA using 5'RACE template switching, and this step added a universal primer site and UMIs. One entry per CDR3 protein results from TCRdb running MiXCR on the 5' RACE reads. Of over 300,000 distinct CDR3 sequences listed, approximately 3.9% were seen once; the top ten hold 23%. The clonotype was recovered from a man between 18 and 35 years old who received the YFV17D yellow fever vaccine. The specimen was PBMCs, collected on the day of the yellow fever booster vaccination.

CDR3 loop: CASSRDRDNGYTF. DNA of the CDR3: TGTGCCAGCAGCCGCGACAGGGACAATGGCTACACCTTC. The chain has TRBV28 and TRBJ1-2; 7 bases are a match to TRBD1. Germline lookup yields CDR1 MDHEN and CDR2 SYDVKM. The CDR3 consists of 13 residues. V gave up 6 bases and J gave up 6 bases; unmatched junction bases: 7.